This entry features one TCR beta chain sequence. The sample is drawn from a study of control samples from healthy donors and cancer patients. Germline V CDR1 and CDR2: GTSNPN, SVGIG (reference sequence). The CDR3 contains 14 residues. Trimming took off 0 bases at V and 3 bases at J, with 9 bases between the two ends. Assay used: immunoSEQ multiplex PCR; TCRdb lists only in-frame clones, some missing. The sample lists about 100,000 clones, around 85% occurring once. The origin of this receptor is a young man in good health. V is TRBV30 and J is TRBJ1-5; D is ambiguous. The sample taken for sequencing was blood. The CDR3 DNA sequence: TGTGCCTGGAGTGTTGGTATCCTCAATCAGCCCCAGCATTTT. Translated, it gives CAWSVGILNQPQHF.